A single sample is the source of the 18 T cell receptor beta chains below, sequenced in a study of pediatric ulcerative colitis. Rectal tissue came from one to two pinch biopsies taken at colonoscopy. Sequenced by immunoSEQ multiplex PCR; TCRdb stores in-frame clones only, minus some. Among some 37,000 clones listed, roughly 73% were seen once. The material sequenced was gut tissue. The receptors were sampled from a boy younger than 18 with moderate ulcerative colitis.

V and J are TRBV5-1 and TRBJ1-1; D remains unclear. The CDR3 totals 14 residues. Germline CDR1 reads SGHRS; CDR2 reads YFSETQ. Between the trimmed V and J ends, which lost 1 base and 6 bases, there was a span of 13 bases. CDR3: CASSLLSSLPEAFF. CDR3 nucleotide sequence: TGCGCCAGCAGCTTGCTCAGTTCTCTCCCTGAAGCTTTCTTT.

This chain connects TRBV11-2 to TRBJ1-1, with 8 bases identical to TRBD1. Germline CDR1 and CDR2: SGHAT and FQNNGV. The trim removed 1 base at V and 5 bases at J, leaving 9 bases unmatched. The CDR3 has 16 amino acids. Here the CDR3 reads CASSLVEQGENTEAFF. The CDR3 bases are TGTGCCAGCAGCTTAGTCGAACAGGGGGAGAATACTGAAGCTTTCTTT.

The rearrangement joins TRBV27 to TRBJ1-2, with D maybe TRBD1 (6 bases). The CDR3 covers 16 residues. CDR1 and CDR2 from the germline V gene are MNHEY and SMNVEV (reference sequence). The germline V and J ends were trimmed by 6 bases and 0 bases, with 17 bases remaining between them. CDR3 sequence reads: CASRPRGNKPNYGYTF. CDR3 coding DNA: TGTGCCAGCAGACCGAGGGGGAATAAACCTAACTATGGCTACACCTTC.

V gene TRBV28 combines with J gene TRBJ2-5; 10 bases line up with TRBD2. J gave up 0 bases and V 3 bases, and 4 bases lay outside the gene matches. This CDR3 is 16 amino acids long. Germline CDR1 reads MDHEN; CDR2 reads SYDVKM. The CDR3 here is CASSFGTSVYQETQYF. The CDR3, as DNA: TGTGCCAGCAGTTTCGGGACTAGCGTATACCAAGAGACCCAGTACTTC.

The chain links TRBV27 to TRBJ2-3, with D possibly called TRBD1 or TRBD2 (6 bases each). Trimming pared 8 bases from V and 4 bases from J, leaving 19 bases between. CDR1 and CDR2 (germline): MNHEY, SMNVEV (reference sequence). The CDR3 covers 15 residues. Written as DNA, the CDR3 is TGTGCCAGCTACGGGACTCCCAGGGGTCCAGATACGCAGTATTTT. Translated: CASYGTPRGPDTQYF.

This clone showed up just a few times. This chain joins TRBV19 and TRBJ2-1; no reliable D call. The CDR3 sequence is 15 residues long. V was trimmed by 3 bases and J by 9 bases, leaving 18 bases between them. Germline V gene data show CDR1 as LNHDA and CDR2 as SQIVND (reference sequence). The CDR3 region is CASSIRAFGNREQFF. In nucleotides, the CDR3 is TGTGCCAGTAGTATTAGGGCTTTCGGAAATCGTGAGCAGTTCTTC.

This clone has more than one count but fewer than ten. This chain uses TRBV5-6 with TRBJ2-2, with a weak D call TRBD2 (6 bases). Germline V gene lookup returns CDR1 SGHDT and CDR2 YYEEEE. The ends were cut back, 7 bases at V and 4 bases at J, with 14 bases in the middle. This CDR3 is built from 14 residues. CDR3 nucleotides: TGTGCCAGCTCCCGGGACTTCCTCACCGGGGAGCTGTTTTTT. Amino acids: CASSRDFLTGELFF.

This chain uses TRBV19 with TRBJ2-6; D remains ambiguous. This CDR3 is 16 amino acids long. Germline CDR1 LNHDA, CDR2 SQIVND (reference sequence). Trimming left V 3 bases short and J 0 bases short, with 9 bases between. The CDR3: CASSMGEYSGANVLTF. DNA of the CDR3: TGTGCCAGTAGTATGGGTGAGTACTCTGGGGCCAACGTCCTGACTTTC.

This chain links TRBV13 with TRBJ2-7, with 9 bases identical to TRBD2. This CDR3 contains 15 residues. V dropped 5 bases and J dropped 6; count of bases not matched to a gene: 11. The germline gives CDR1 PRHDT, CDR2 FYEKMQ (reference sequence). The CDR3 nucleotides read TGTGCCAGCAGCCGAGGGGAGGCGCGGGGGGGCGAGCAGTACTTC. It codes for CASSRGEARGGEQYF.

The rearrangement links TRBV5-1 to TRBJ1-1, with D uncertain. V dropped 1 base and J dropped 6 bases, with 10 bases sitting between them. Per germline, CDR1 SGHRS and CDR2 YFSETQ. The CDR3 runs to 13 residues. CDR3 nucleotide sequence: TGCGCCAGCAGCTTGTTCGGAAACGCTGAAGCTTTCTTT. Its protein product is CASSLFGNAEAFF.

This sequence joins TRBV18 and TRBJ2-3; no firm D call. CDR1 is KGHSH and CDR2 is LQKENI in the germline V gene. The V and J ends lost 3 bases and 6 bases respectively, with 13 bases between them. CDR3 size: 14 residues. The CDR3 coding sequence is TGTGCCAGCTCACCCCCCAGTCTCTTGGATACGCAGTATTTT. Translation: CASSPPSLLDTQYF.

The rearrangement joins TRBV5-6 to TRBJ1-2; D unclear. CDR1 and CDR2 (germline): SGHDT, YYEEEE. The CDR3 totals 14 residues. V lost 0 bases and J 4 bases, leaving 10 bases between the germline ends. CDR3 nucleotide sequence: TGTGCCAGCAGCTTGGATATTATGACCTATGGCTACACCTTC. Residues: CASSLDIMTYGYTF.

The V and J genes are TRBV27 and TRBJ2-7; 9 bases map to TRBD2. CDR1 is MNHEY, CDR2 SMNVEV, per germline (reference sequence). V lost 2 bases, J lost 8 bases, and 4 bases stayed unmatched. The CDR3 spans 13 residues. This chain's CDR3 is CASSLPASGKQYF. CDR3 in DNA: TGTGCCAGCAGTTTACCGGCTAGCGGGAAGCAGTACTTC.

V and J are TRBV19 and TRBJ1-2, with 11 nucleotides matching TRBD1. J was trimmed by 5 bases and V by 5 bases; bases with no gene match: 22. This CDR3 spans 20 amino acids. Per germline, CDR1 LNHDA and CDR2 SQIVND (reference sequence). In nucleotides, the CDR3 is TGTGCCAGTAGTCCCCGGACAGGGGGCGCGGCAGGTGTGGGATTATATGGCTACACCTTC. Protein sequence: CASSPRTGGAAGVGLYGYTF.

The chain uses TRBV7-2 and TRBJ2-3, with 10 bases aligning to TRBD2. CDR3 length: 15 amino acids. Trimming cost V 1 base and J 4 bases; bases outside gene matches: 2. The germline V gene has CDR1 SGHTA and CDR2 FQGNSA. CDR3 protein: CASSLGTSGADTQYF. The CDR3 bases are TGTGCCAGCAGCTTAGGGACTAGCGGTGCAGATACGCAGTATTTT.

With regard to this clone: One end of the junction is discordant with germline, which a read error may explain. V is TRBV5-8 and J is TRBJ1-1; TRBD1 might be the D (6 bases). This CDR3 has 13 residues. Germline V gene data show CDR1 as SGHTS and CDR2 as YDEGEE. CDR3 bases: TGTGCCAGCAGACAGGGTCTAGTCGCTGACGCTTTCTTT. Amino acid sequence: CASRQGLVADAFF.

The rearrangement joins TRBV4-3 to TRBJ1-2, with D uncertain. The CDR3 has 15 residues. In germline, CDR1 is LGHNA, CDR2 YSLEER. Trimming stripped 0 bases from V and 0 bases from J, with 8 bases between. This chain's CDR3 is CASSQEALSNYGYTF. CDR3 in DNA: TGCGCCAGCAGCCAAGAAGCTCTGTCTAACTATGGCTACACCTTC.

The V call is TRBV5-4, the J call TRBJ2-1, with 8 bases identical to TRBD1. The germline gives CDR1 SGHNT, CDR2 YYREEE (reference sequence). The CDR3 loop spans 17 amino acids. V was clipped by 4 bases and J by 5 bases; unmatched bases: 14. The CDR3 nucleotides read TGTGCCAGCAGCCCCTCCCCCGGACAGGGCACGAACAATGAGCAGTTCTTC. Translating gives CASSPSPGQGTNNEQFF.